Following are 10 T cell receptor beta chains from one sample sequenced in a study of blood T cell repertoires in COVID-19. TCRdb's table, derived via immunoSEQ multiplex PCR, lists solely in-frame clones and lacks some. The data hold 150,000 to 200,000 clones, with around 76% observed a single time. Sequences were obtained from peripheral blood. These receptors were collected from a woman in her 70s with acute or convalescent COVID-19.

CDR3 DNA sequence: TGTGCCAGCAGTTACTCCGGCAGGGGGAACACTGAAGCTTTCTTT. Translation gives CASSYSGRGNTEAFF. The chain has TRBV6-2 or TRBV6-3 and TRBJ1-1, with D possibly TRBD1 on 6 matching bases. The CDR3 is 15 residues long. Germline CDR1 and CDR2: MNHEY and SVGEGT. The V gene lost 0 bases and the J gene lost 1 base, with 9 bases spanning the gap.

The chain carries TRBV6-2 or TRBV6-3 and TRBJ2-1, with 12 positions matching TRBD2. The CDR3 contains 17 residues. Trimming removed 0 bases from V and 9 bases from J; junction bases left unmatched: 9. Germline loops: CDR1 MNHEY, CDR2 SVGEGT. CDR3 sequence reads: CASSYSSTSGGPGEQFF. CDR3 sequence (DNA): TGTGCCAGCAGTTACTCCTCTACTAGCGGGGGGCCCGGTGAGCAGTTCTTC.

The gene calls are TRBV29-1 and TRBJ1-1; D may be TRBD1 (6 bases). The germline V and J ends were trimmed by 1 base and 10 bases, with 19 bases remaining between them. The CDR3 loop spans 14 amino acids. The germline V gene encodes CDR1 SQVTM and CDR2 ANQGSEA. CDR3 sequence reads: CSVEAGLIQGLAFF. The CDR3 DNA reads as TGCAGCGTTGAAGCTGGTTTAATACAGGGATTAGCTTTCTTT.

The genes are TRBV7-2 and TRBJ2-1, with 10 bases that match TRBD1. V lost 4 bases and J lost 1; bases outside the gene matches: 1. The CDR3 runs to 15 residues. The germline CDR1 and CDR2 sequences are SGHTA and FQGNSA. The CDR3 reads CASSWTGGSYNEQFF. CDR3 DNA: TGTGCCAGCAGCTGGACAGGGGGGTCCTACAATGAGCAGTTCTTC.

The CDR3 DNA reads TGCAGTGCTCGTGGGATAGGGGCTAATGAAAAACTGTTTTTT. Its translation: CSARGIGANEKLFF. The V gene is TRBV20-1, the J gene TRBJ1-4, with D tentatively TRBD1 (5 bases). The germline V gene encodes CDR1 DFQATT and CDR2 SNEGSKA (reference sequence). The CDR3 spans 14 residues. V was trimmed by 5 bases and J by 3 bases, leaving 13 bases between them.

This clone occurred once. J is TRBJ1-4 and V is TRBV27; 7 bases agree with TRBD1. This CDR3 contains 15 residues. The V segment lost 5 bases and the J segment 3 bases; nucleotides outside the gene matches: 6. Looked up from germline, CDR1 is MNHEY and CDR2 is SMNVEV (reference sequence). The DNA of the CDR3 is TGTGCCAGCAGTACCGGGACAGCTGCTAATGAAAAACTGTTTTTT. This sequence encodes CASSTGTAANEKLFF.

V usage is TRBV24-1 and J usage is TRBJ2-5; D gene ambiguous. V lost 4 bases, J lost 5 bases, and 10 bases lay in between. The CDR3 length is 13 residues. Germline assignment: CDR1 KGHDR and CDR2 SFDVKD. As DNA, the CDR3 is TGTGCCACCAGTGACAGGCTTGCGGAGACCCAGTACTTC. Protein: CATSDRLAETQYF.

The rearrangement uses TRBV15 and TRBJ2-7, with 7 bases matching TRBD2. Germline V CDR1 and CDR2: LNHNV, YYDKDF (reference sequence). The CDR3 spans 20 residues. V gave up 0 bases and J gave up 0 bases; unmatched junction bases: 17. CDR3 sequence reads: CATSREYPPIGRGSSYEQYF. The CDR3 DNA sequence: TGTGCCACCAGCAGAGAGTACCCCCCTATTGGGCGGGGGAGCTCCTACGAGCAGTACTTC.

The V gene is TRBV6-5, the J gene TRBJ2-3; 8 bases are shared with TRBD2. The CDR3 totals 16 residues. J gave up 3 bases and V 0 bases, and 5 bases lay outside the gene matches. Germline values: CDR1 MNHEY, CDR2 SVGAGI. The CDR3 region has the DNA TGTGCCAGCAGTTACTCCCCTAGCGGGCAGACAGATACGCAGTATTTT. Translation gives CASSYSPSGQTDTQYF.

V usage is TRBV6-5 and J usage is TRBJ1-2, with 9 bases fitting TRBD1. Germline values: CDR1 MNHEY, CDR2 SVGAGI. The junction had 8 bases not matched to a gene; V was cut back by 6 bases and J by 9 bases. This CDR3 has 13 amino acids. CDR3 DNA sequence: TGTGCCAGCAGGCAGGACAGGGGAAGGAGCTACACCTTC. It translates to CASRQDRGRSYTF.